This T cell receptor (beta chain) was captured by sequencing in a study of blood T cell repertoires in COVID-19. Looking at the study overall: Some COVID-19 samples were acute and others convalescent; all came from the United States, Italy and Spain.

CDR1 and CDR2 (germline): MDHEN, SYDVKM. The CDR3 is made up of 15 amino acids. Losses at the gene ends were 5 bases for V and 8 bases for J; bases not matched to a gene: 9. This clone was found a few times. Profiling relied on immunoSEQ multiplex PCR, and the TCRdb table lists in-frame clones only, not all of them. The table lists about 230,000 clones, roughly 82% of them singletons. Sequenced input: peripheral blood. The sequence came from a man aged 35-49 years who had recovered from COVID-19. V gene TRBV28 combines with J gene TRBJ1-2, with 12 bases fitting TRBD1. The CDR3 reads CASSSGTGGAEGYTF. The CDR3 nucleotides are TGTGCCAGCAGTAGCGGGACAGGGGGCGCAGAGGGCTACACCTTC.